In this sample, the clone carrying this TCR beta chain turned up a few times. Its matching antigen is unknown. The data originate from a study of T-cell memory formation after mild COVID-19. Study-wide points: Clones that shrank (day 15 to 85) were balanced CD4/CD8, whereas later expanders leaned CD4+. Most CD4+ clones that shrank were in CM and EM, while CD8+ ones turned up in EMRA. Within pre-infection memory, some responding clones were found, suggesting cross-reactive memory joined.

The CDR3 is 16 residues long. V lost 5 bases, J lost 0 bases, and 10 bases stayed unmatched. Germline V CDR1 and CDR2: SGHNT, YENEEA. Amplification by 5'RACE using constant-segment primers produced TCR alpha and TCR beta cDNA libraries that carried sample barcodes and UMIs. TCRdb re-called the 5' RACE reads through MiXCR, storing one row per CDR3 protein. Found here are hundreds of thousands of distinct CDR3 sequences, roughly 20% of them singletons; the top ten hold around 13%. The receptor comes from an adult woman who had mild COVID-19 (a few samples of this study predate the infection). Cell type and time point are not known. V gene TRBV11-3 combines with J gene TRBJ2-7, with TRBD1 identical over 7 bases. Sequencing input: PBMCs or a T cell subset sorted from them (not recorded which). The CDR3, as DNA: TGTGCCAGCAGCCCGGACAGGTATTCTCCCTCCTACGAGCAGTACTTC. This codes for CASSPDRYSPSYEQYF.